This T cell receptor beta chain was sequenced during a study of siplizumab effects on memory and regulatory T cells (dated by TCRdb to between 2018 and 2021). For the wider study: The effect of the anti-CD2 antibody siplizumab on alloreactive T-cell subsets was examined in allogeneic mixed lymphocyte reactions constructed from human PBMCs.

Sorted unstimulated T cells and proliferating T cells recovered from mixed lymphocyte reactions underwent TCRbeta CDR3 sequencing. Fresh whole blood from some eleven HLA-typed healthy donors was used to isolate PBMCs. As for this clone: It has no known antigen specificity. No clone much larger than this one lies a single base away; base qualities are absent.

Broad study findings and their caveats: A naive or memory phenotype could not be assigned to roughly 80-97% of proliferating CD4+ or CD8+ clones. The cumulative frequency of alloreactive sequences traceable to unstimulated CD4+ memory T cells was significantly reduced by siplizumab. Because sequences at frequencies below about 10^-5 were poorly captured, only a minor fraction of alloreactive clones could be mapped back to unstimulated subsets. Among mappable alloreactive CD4+ clones, the Treg-derived fraction averaged 68.8% with siplizumab versus 25% to 30% in control reactions. Greater diversity appeared to be present in unstimulated naive T cells than in memory T cells, and a substantial contribution to the alloresponse seemed to be made by naive cells. Whether proliferating Tregs from siplizumab cultures actually had suppressive function was not functionally confirmed.

Libraries were made using the immunoSEQ multiplex PCR assay. Roughly 100,000 TCR templates per sample were assayed on the deep sequencing platform. Genomic DNA extracted from sorted T cells was the material used for TCRbeta CDR3 sequencing. Regarding the original processing steps: The R programming language was used for clonal analysis of the TCRbeta CDR3 data. Alloreactive CD4+ and CD8+ clones were identified by comparing unstimulated samples to CFSE-low samples taken after the reaction. Regulatory or non-regulatory origin of alloreactive CD4+ clones was assigned by matching sequences to the sorted unstimulated Treg and non-Treg repertoires. The table was pulled from immuneACCESS by TCRdb, which kept in-frame rearrangements only. Such tables lose some clones; where checked, under half of the loss comes from unresolved V genes, and the rest has no known cause. The D gene and trimming were derived from the DNA, and the V and J assignments and clone size from that table. The sample yields around 77,000 clones; more than 80% were counted once. The ten largest clones represent approximately 30% of the sample.

V is pared back by 5 bases and J by 7 bases, with 18 bases lying between the germline termini. The CDR3 runs 14 residues from the cysteine to the phenylalanine. The sequence is cut down to CDR3 DNA, 42 bases in frame from base 1. Sequences MNHEY (CDR1) and SMNVEV (CDR2) are obtained from the germline V gene (reference sequence). The sequenced material came from CD8+ T cells sorted from blood. The rearrangement joined TRBV27 to TRBJ2-7; the D call is possibly TRBD1 or TRBD2, each sharing 5 bases. The receptor's source is a human donor in good health. The CDR3 region has the sequence CASSLAGTLGEQYF. The bases read TGTGCCAGCAGTCTTGCCGGGACCCTGGGGGAGCAGTACTTC.